The next 8 T cell receptor beta chains were all read from a single sample in a study of cytomegalovirus exposure and HLA in healthy donors. It was with 60 Vbeta and 13 Jbeta primers that the PCR ran. Here immunoSEQ multiplex PCR was the method, and the copy in TCRdb shows in-frame clones only, minus some. The table records 150,000 to 200,000 clones, roughly 80% of them present only once. The sample was PBMCs. The receptor source for this set is a female donor in good health and CMV-seronegative.

The chain combines TRBV7-8 with TRBJ2-2; D gene ambiguous. V shed 0 bases and J shed 3 bases, with 8 bases lying between them. This CDR3 is 15 amino acids long. The germline V gene encodes CDR1 SGHVS and CDR2 FQNEAQ. The CDR3 coding sequence is TGTGCCAGCAGCTTAGCCCACCGGGACACCGGGGAGCTGTTTTTT. Protein: CASSLAHRDTGELFF. The full variable domain, completed using reference TRBV7-8 and TRBJ2-2, is GAGVSQSPRYKVAKRGQDVALRCDPISGHVSLFWYQQALGQGPEFLTYFQNEAQLDKSGLPSDRFFAERPEGSVSTLKIQRTQQEDSAVYLCASSLAHRDTGELFFGEGSRLTVL.

The gene calls are TRBV6-9 and TRBJ2-5; TRBD2 agrees at 11 bases. CDR1 and CDR2 from the germline V gene are MNHGY and SVAAGI. V lost 4 bases, J lost 1 base, and 11 bases stayed unmatched. The CDR3 runs to 18 residues. CDR3: CASSLREGLADLQETQYF. The DNA for the CDR3 is TGTGCCAGCAGTTTACGGGAGGGACTAGCGGACCTCCAAGAGACCCAGTACTTC.

V usage is TRBV5-6 and J usage is TRBJ1-6, with D maybe TRBD1 (6 bases). Germline V gene sequence: CDR1 SGHDT, CDR2 YYEEEE. There are 17 residues in the CDR3. Trimming shortened V by 3 bases and J by 12 bases, and 25 bases separated the two germline ends. The CDR3 DNA sequence: TGTGCCAGCAGCTCCTACGCGACAGGCCCCCTCGTAAAACCCCTCCACTTT. Translation gives CASSSYATGPLVKPLHF. The complete variable domain, with remaining parts taken from reference TRBV5-6 and TRBJ1-6, reads DAGVTQSPTHLIKTRGQQVTLRCSPKSGHDTVSWYQQALGQGPQFIFQYYEEEERQRGNFPDRFSGHQFPNYSSELNVNALLLGDSALYLCASSSYATGPLVKPLHFGNGTRLTVT.

The rearrangement uses TRBV5-6 and TRBJ1-6; tentative D call: TRBD1 (6 bases). CDR3 length: 15 residues. CDR1 SGHDT and CDR2 YYEEEE come from the germline V gene. V lost 3 bases to trimming and J lost 6 bases, with 13 bases between them. CDR3 sequence: CASSWTVGVNSPLHF. DNA of the CDR3: TGTGCCAGCAGCTGGACAGTAGGGGTTAATTCACCCCTCCACTTT.

The chain carries TRBV7-2 and TRBJ2-2; 9 bases match TRBD2. This CDR3 spans 17 amino acids. The trim removed 5 bases at V and 4 bases at J, leaving 11 bases unmatched. The germline V gene has CDR1 SGHTA and CDR2 FQGNSA. CDR3 coding DNA: TGTGCCAGCAGCGCCCGTGGGCGGGGGGGCCGCACCGGGGAGCTGTTTTTT. Translation: CASSARGRGGRTGELFF.

The chain links TRBV15 to TRBJ1-5, with TRBD1 matching over 7 bases. Germline assignment: CDR1 LNHNV and CDR2 YYDKDF (reference sequence). Trimming took 0 bases from V and 4 from J; bases not matched to a gene: 6. The CDR3 covers 16 residues. CDR3 nucleotides: TGTGCCACCAGCAGAGATCCCGCGGGACAGAATCAGCCCCAGCATTTT. Amino acids: CATSRDPAGQNQPQHF.

The rearrangement links TRBV6-1 to TRBJ1-1; 7 bases are shared with TRBD1. Germline CDR1 MNHNS, CDR2 SASEGT. Trimming removed 7 bases from V and 1 base from J; junction bases left unmatched: 6. There are 14 residues in the CDR3. In nucleotides, the CDR3 is TGTGCCAGCACTTACAGGGGACCGAACACTGAAGCTTTCTTT. It is translated as CASTYRGPNTEAFF.

As DNA, the CDR3 is TGTGCCAGCAGCGAGAGGGCTAGCGGGGCCAATGAGCAGTTCTTC. It encodes CASSERASGANEQFF. The chain uses TRBV9 and TRBJ2-1, with 9 bases that match TRBD2. V was clipped by 3 bases and J by 6 bases; unmatched bases: 7. The CDR3 sequence is 15 residues long. CDR1 is SGDLS, CDR2 YYNGEE, per germline.